This T cell receptor (beta chain) originates from a study of T-cell reconstitution after alpha-beta-depleted transplantation in children. Unique molecular identifiers tagged the TCRbeta library. TCRdb reprocessed the PCR reads with MiXCR, giving one entry per CDR3 protein. The sample yields about a million distinct CDR3 sequences, about 29% seen once. Note on this clonotype: Antigen: not known.

Study results and caveats: Certain patients had high TCRbeta diversity at day 60, and it came from recipient T cells and thymic progenitors that survived. Once a year had passed after transplant, T-cell counts and diversity came mostly from newly produced T cells. Several hundred graft clones that had expanded were reportedly the source of alpha-beta T cells about two months after transplant.

Germline CDR1 MNHEY, CDR2 SVGAGI. The germline V and J ends were trimmed by 7 bases and 3 bases, with 7 bases remaining between them. CDR3 length equals 12 residues. This sequence was found in a boy in the first two years of life who had a stem cell transplant for SCID, so the T cells may come from the graft donor. Sequences were derived from PBMCs, mostly from graft donor cells, sampled 360 days after TCRalphabeta/CD19-depleted stem cell transplant. The genes are TRBV6-5 and TRBJ1-5, with unresolved D. The CDR3 region is CASKTLNQPQHF. Here the CDR3 DNA reads TGTGCCAGCAAGACACTCAATCAGCCCCAGCATTTT.